This TCR beta chain was documented in a study of blood T cell repertoires in COVID-19. Study background: T cells, B-cell-depleted T cells, or PBMCs provided the cDNA or gDNA that served as material.

Followed over time, Seattle patients had been enrolled while infection was active. Germline loops: CDR1 SNHLY, CDR2 FYNNEI. The V gene lost 7 bases and the J gene lost 8 bases, with 12 bases spanning the gap. The CDR3 has 12 amino acids. Per the authors' pipeline: Estimated nucleated cell counts came from reference gene primer amplification. The data were produced by immunoSEQ multiplex PCR, yet TCRdb's version contains in-frame clones alone and is incomplete. V, J and clone size were drawn from that table, and D and trimming were deduced from the DNA. The table has around 210,000 clones, 70% to 90% seen once.

Sequencing input: peripheral blood. The clonotype comes from a man between 60 and 75 years old with COVID-19, enrolled during active disease. The chain carries TRBV2 and TRBJ2-1; the D gene is possibly TRBD2 (5 bases). CDR3 sequence: CASNEGIDEQFF. The CDR3 nucleotides read TGTGCCAGCAACGAGGGAATCGATGAGCAGTTCTTC.